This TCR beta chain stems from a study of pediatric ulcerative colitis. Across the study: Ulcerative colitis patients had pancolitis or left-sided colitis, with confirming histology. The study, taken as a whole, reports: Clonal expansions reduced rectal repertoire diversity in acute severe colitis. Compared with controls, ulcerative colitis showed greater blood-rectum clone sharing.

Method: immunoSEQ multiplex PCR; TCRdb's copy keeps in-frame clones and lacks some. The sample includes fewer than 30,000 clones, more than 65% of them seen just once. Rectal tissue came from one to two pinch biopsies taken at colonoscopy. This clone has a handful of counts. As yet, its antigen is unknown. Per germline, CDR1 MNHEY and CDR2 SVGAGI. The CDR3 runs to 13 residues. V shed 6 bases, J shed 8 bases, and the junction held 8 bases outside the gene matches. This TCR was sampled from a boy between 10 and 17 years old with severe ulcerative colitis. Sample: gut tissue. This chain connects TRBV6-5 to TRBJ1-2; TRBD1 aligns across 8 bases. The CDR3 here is CASRDRALMGYTF. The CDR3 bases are TGTGCCAGCAGGGACAGGGCGTTGATGGGCTACACCTTC.